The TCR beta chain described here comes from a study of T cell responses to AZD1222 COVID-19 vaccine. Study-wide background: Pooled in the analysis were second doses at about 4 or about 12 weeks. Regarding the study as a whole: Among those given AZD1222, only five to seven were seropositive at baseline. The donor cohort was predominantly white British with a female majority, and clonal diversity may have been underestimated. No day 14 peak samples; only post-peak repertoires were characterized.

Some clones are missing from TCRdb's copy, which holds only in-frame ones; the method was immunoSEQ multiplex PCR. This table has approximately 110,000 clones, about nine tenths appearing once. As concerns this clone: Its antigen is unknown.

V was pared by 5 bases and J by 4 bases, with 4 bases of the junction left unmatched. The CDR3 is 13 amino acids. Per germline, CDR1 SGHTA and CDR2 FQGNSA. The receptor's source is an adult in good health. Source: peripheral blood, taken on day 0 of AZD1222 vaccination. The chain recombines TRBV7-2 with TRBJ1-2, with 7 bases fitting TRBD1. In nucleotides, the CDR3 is TGTGCCAGCAGCCCGGGACAGATCTATGGCTACACCTTC. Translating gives CASSPGQIYGYTF.